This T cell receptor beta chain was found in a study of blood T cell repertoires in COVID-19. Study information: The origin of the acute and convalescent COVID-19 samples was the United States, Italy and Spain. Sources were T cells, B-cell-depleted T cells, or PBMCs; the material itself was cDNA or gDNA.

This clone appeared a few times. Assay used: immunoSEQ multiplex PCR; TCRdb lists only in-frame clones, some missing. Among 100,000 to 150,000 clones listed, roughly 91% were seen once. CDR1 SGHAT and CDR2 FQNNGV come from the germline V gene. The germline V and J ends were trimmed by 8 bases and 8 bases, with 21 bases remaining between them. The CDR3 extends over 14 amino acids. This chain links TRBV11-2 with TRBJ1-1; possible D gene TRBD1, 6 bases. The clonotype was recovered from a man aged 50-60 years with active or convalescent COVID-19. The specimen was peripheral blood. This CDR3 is CASVLDRYPTEAFF. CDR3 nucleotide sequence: TGTGCCAGCGTATTGGACAGATACCCCACGGAAGCTTTCTTT.